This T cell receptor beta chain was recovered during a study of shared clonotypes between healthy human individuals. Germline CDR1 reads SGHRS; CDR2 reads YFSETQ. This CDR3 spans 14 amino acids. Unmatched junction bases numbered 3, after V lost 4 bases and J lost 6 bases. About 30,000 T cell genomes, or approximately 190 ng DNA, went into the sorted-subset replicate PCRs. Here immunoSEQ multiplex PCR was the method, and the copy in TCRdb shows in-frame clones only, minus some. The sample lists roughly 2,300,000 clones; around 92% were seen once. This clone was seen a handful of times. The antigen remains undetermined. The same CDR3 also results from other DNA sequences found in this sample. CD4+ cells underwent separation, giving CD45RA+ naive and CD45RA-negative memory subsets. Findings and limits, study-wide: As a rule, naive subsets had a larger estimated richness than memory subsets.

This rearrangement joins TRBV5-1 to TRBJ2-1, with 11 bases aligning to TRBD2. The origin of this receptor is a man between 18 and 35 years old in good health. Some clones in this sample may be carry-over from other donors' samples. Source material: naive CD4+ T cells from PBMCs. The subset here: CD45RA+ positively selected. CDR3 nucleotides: TGCGCCAGCAGCCCCGGGACTAGCGGCAATGAGCAGTTCTTC. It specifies CASSPGTSGNEQFF.